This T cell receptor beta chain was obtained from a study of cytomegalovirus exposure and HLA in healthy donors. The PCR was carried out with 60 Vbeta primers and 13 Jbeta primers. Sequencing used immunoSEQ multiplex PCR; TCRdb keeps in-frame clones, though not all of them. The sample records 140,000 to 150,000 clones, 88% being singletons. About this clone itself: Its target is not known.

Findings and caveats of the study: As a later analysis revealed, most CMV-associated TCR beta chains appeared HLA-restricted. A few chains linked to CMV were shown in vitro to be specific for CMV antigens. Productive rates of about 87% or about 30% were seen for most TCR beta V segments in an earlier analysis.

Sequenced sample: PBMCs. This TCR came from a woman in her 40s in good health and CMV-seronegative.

DNA of the CDR3: TGCGCCAGCAGCCAAAGCGGGGGACACCTAAAACTGTTTTTT. Translation: CASSQSGGHLKLFF. This chain connects TRBV4-1 to TRBJ1-4; possible D gene TRBD1, 6 bases. The ends were cut back, 2 bases at V and 10 bases at J, with 14 bases in the middle. Per the germline V gene, CDR1 is MGHRA and CDR2 is YSYEKL. The CDR3 sequence is 14 residues long.